This TCR beta chain came from a study of T cell repertoires in cytomegalovirus infection. Background on the study: Public signatures in TCR beta pointed to CMV infection and matching HLA type. Study-level points and caveats: There were carriers of CMV plus the relevant HLA, and cumulative public TCR beta family frequency identified them. Clonotypes of TCR beta that were HLA-C-restricted and CMV-specific dominated the ex vivo response.

TCRdb re-called the reads with MiXCR, one entry per CDR3 protein. The table has around 270,000 distinct CDR3 sequences, roughly 9.1% seen once. V lost 6 bases to trimming and J lost 6 bases; unmatched junction nucleotides: 12. CDR3 length: 15 residues. Germline assignment: CDR1 MDHEN and CDR2 SYDVKM. About this clonotype itself: The antigen is not known.

The specimen was PBMCs. The sequence derives from a human donor in good health (CMV status not recorded). Some clones in this sample may be carry-over from other donors' samples. This sequence joins TRBV28 and TRBJ2-5, with 8 bases lining up with TRBD1. CDR3 DNA: TGTGCCAGCAGCCTCCCGACAGGGGACGGGCAGACCCAGTACTTC. Protein sequence: CASSLPTGDGQTQYF.